This T cell receptor beta chain derives from a study of blood T cell repertoires in COVID-19. Authors' data handling: Estimated nucleated cell counts came from reference gene primer amplification. The method was immunoSEQ multiplex PCR; TCRdb's version includes in-frame clones alone and lacks a portion of them. The V and J calls and clone size were taken over from that table, and D and trimming were inferred from the DNA. The profile covers roughly 200,000 clones, with over 70% appearing a single time and 6% to 9.5% taken by the ten largest. The sequence was obtained from a woman of 80 years or more with acute or convalescent COVID-19. Sample: peripheral blood.

The CDR3 sequence is CASSVQGLNTEAFF. DNA for the CDR3: TGTGCCAGCAGCGTACAGGGTCTGAACACTGAAGCTTTCTTT. The chain employs TRBV11-2 and TRBJ1-1; possible D gene TRBD1, 6 bases. Germline assignment: CDR1 SGHAT and CDR2 FQNNGV. V shed 5 bases and J shed 0 bases, with 10 bases lying between them. The CDR3 loop spans 14 amino acids. The complete variable domain, with remaining parts taken from reference TRBV11-2 and TRBJ1-1, reads EAGVAQSPRYKIIEKRQSVAFWCNPISGHATLYWYQQILGQGPKLLIQFQNNGVVDDSQLPKDRFSAERLKGVDSTLKIQPAKLEDSAVYLCASSVQGLNTEAFFGQGTRLTVV.